The present T cell receptor beta chain was sequenced within a study of blood T cell repertoires in COVID-19. The CDR3 runs 16 residues. Trimming stripped 4 bases from V and 1 base from J, with 15 bases between. In germline, CDR1 is SGHRS, CDR2 YFSETQ. Original analysis: Amplification of reference gene primers was used by the study to estimate nucleated cell counts. Clones were read by immunoSEQ multiplex PCR, and TCRdb kept only the in-frame ones, dropping some. The DNA was the basis for D and trimming; V, J and clone size are from that table. The data show 400,000 to 500,000 clones, about nine tenths seen once.

The clonotype originates from a woman aged 25-40 years with active or convalescent COVID-19. The chain joins TRBV5-1 to TRBJ1-3, with D hard to call. The sequenced sample consisted of peripheral blood. CDR3 nucleotide sequence: TGCGCCAGCAGCCGGGAGGGCCGTGTTTCTGGAAACACCATATATTTT. This codes for CASSREGRVSGNTIYF.